The rows below give T cell receptor beta chains drawn from one sample of a study of T cells in Graves' hyperthyroidism and ophthalmopathy. TCRdb reprocessed the multiplex PCR reads via MiXCR and lists one record per CDR3 protein. The table includes approximately 530,000 distinct CDR3 sequences, just under 20% detected once. The sequenced material came from blood. The receptors were gathered from a man aged 35 to 55 with Graves' ophthalmopathy. CDR3s include the opening cysteine and the closing phenylalanine or tryptophan. A D gene is named only where the DNA matches it firmly. The size entry is marked missing in some rows and otherwise reads once, few, many or a size class.

d_gene	abundance	v_gene	j_gene	CDR3nt	CDR3aa
TRBD1	many	TRBV6-2/TRBV6-3	TRBJ1-1	TGTGCCAGCAGTACTTCCCGACAGGGGAAGAACACTGAAGCTTTCTTT	CASSTSRQGKNTEAFF
TRBD1	few	TRBV6-5	TRBJ2-3	TGTGCCAGCAGTTATCGGGACAGGGTTGCAGATACGCAGTATTTT	CASSYRDRVADTQYF
-	few	TRBV7-9	TRBJ1-3	TGTGCCAGCAGCTTACTGGAATCTGGAAACACCATATATTTT	CASSLLESGNTIYF
TRBD2	-	TRBV18	TRBJ2-1	TGTGCCAGCTCACCATCCCGGACTAGCGGAGACAATGAGCAGTTCTTC	CASSPSRTSGDNEQFF
-	few	TRBV3-1	TRBJ2-1	TGTGCCAGCAGCCAATTTCCAATCTCCTACAATGAGCAGTTCTTC	CASSQFPISYNEQFF
-	many	TRBV11-2	TRBJ2-3	TGTGCCAGCAGCTTAGACTTGCAGCGGGATACGCAGTATTTT	CASSLDLQRDTQYF
TRBD2	-	TRBV7-9	TRBJ2-2	TGTGCCAGCAGGCCCAGCGGGGGTATAACCGGGGAGCTGTTTTTT	CASRPSGGITGELFF
TRBD2	few	TRBV28	TRBJ2-2	TGTGCCAGTTTCTCTTCGGGAGGGAGACGAACCGGGGAGCTGTTTTTT	CASFSSGGRRTGELFF
TRBD2	few	TRBV20-1	TRBJ2-5	TGCAGTGCTACTAGCGGGAGTCGAGAGACCCAGTACTTC	CSATSGSRETQYF
-	-	TRBV14	TRBJ2-3	TGTGCCAGCAGCGATACAGGTTCAAACACAGATACGCAGTATTTT	CASSDTGSNTDTQYF
TRBD2	-	TRBV14	TRBJ2-3	TGTGCCAGCAGCCATGCGGGGGACACAGATACGCAGTATTTT	CASSHAGDTDTQYF
-	many	TRBV6-2/TRBV6-3	TRBJ2-7	TGTGCCAGCATTCCCATGGGCCAGTCCTACGAGCAGTACTTC	CASIPMGQSYEQYF
-	-	TRBV6-1	TRBJ1-2	TGTGCCAGCAGTCCAGGGGTGGAAGGCTACACCTTC	CASSPGVEGYTF
TRBD2	many	TRBV3-1	TRBJ2-3	TGTGCCAGCAGCCAGGGACTAGCGGGCTTCACAGATACGCAGTATTTT	CASSQGLAGFTDTQYF
TRBD2	many	TRBV28	TRBJ2-1	TGTGCCAGCAGCACCCCGGGACTGCAGGTTGGGACTAGCGGGAAGAGGTCCTACAATGAGCAGTTCTTC	CASSTPGLQVGTSGKRSYNEQFF
TRBD2	many	TRBV20-1	TRBJ2-1	TGCAGTGCGAAGGGACTAGCGGGAGGGTACAATGAGCAGTTCTTC	CSAKGLAGGYNEQFF
TRBD2	-	TRBV28	TRBJ2-7	TGTGCCAGTCAGACTAGCGGGCACTACGAGCAGTACTTC	CASQTSGHYEQYF
-	many	TRBV6-2/TRBV6-3	TRBJ1-5	TGTGCCAGCAGTCTCACCGCGGGCAATCAGCCCCAGCATTTT	CASSLTAGNQPQHF
-	few	TRBV11-2	TRBJ2-1	TGTGCCAGCAGCCGAAGGGTCGGGGGCGCCTACAATGAGCAGTTCTTC	CASSRRVGGAYNEQFF
TRBD2	-	TRBV2	TRBJ2-3	TGTGCCAGCGGGGAGGGGTGCACAGATACGCAGTATTTT	CASGEGCTDTQYF
TRBD2	few	TRBV3-1	TRBJ2-7	TGTGCCAGCAGCCAAGGGGCGGGGGTGGAGGAGCAGTACTTC	CASSQGAGVEEQYF
-	-	TRBV25-1	TRBJ2-1	TGTGCCAGCAGTGAAATTGGTGCAGGGGTCCAGAATGAGCAGTTCTTC	CASSEIGAGVQNEQFF
-	many	TRBV18	TRBJ2-5	TGTGCCAGCTCACCGACAGAGGGAGAGACCCAGTACTTC	CASSPTEGETQYF
-	few	TRBV27	TRBJ1-6	TGTGCCAGCGGTACCTCAGGGAGCTCCTATAATTCACCCCTCCACTTT	CASGTSGSSYNSPLHF
-	many	TRBV3-1	TRBJ2-2	TGTGCCAGCAGCCCCCCCAGCACCGGGGAGCTGTTTTTT	CASSPPSTGELFF
-	few	TRBV20-1	TRBJ1-5	TGCAGTGCTAGACGCACAGGGTCTCAGCCCCAGCATTTT	CSARRTGSQPQHF
-	-	TRBV28	TRBJ2-7	TGTGCCAGCACCCCATCCTACGAGCAGTACTTC	CASTPSYEQYF
-	few	TRBV14	TRBJ2-1	TGTGCCAGCAGCCAAACGTTAGTCAATGAGCAGTTCTTC	CASSQTLVNEQFF
-	few	TRBV7-8	TRBJ1-1	TGTGCCAGCAGCTTAAGGGAAACGCATTGGCTGAACACTGAAGCTTTCTTT	CASSLRETHWLNTEAFF
-	few	TRBV28	TRBJ1-4	TGTGCCAGCAGTAACTCACCCACAACTAATGAAAAACTGTTTTTT	CASSNSPTTNEKLFF
-	-	TRBV29-1	TRBJ2-2	TGCAGCGTTGGGGACCGGGACTCGTACACCGGGGAGCTGTTTTTT	CSVGDRDSYTGELFF
-	-	TRBV28	TRBJ1-1	TGTGCCAGCAGTGAGACTGAAGCTTTCTTT	CASSETEAFF
-	many	TRBV6-5	TRBJ2-7	TGTGCCAGCAGTTACTCAGGAACCTACGAGCAGTACTTC	CASSYSGTYEQYF
TRBD1	few	TRBV5-1	TRBJ2-1	TGCGCCAGCAGCCCTGGGACAGGGGGTTCTAATGAGCAGTTCTTC	CASSPGTGGSNEQFF
-	many	TRBV5-1	TRBJ1-1	TGCGCCAGCAGCTTGGGGGGGCTGGCTGAAGCTTTCTTT	CASSLGGLAEAFF
-	many	TRBV20-1	TRBJ1-5	TGCAGTGCTAGTAGGCGCGCGGGCCAGCCCCAGCATTTT	CSASRRAGQPQHF
-	-	TRBV28	TRBJ1-6	TGTGCCAGCAGTTACTCTCGGGGGCTAAATTCACCCCTCCACTTT	CASSYSRGLNSPLHF
-	many	TRBV7-6	TRBJ2-2	TGTGCCAGCAGCCTACGGCTCGGGGAGCTGTTTTTT	CASSLRLGELFF
TRBD2	few	TRBV5-6	TRBJ2-1	TGTGCCAGCAGCCTCATTCCGGGACTAGATATCGATGAGCAGTTCTTC	CASSLIPGLDIDEQFF
-	-	TRBV19	TRBJ1-1	TGTGCCAGTAGTATCCCACAAGAGGTCCCTGAAGCTTTCTTT	CASSIPQEVPEAFF
-	-	TRBV7-9	TRBJ2-1	TGTGCCAGCAGCTTACATTCGCAGTTCTTC	CASSLHSQFF
-	many	TRBV6-2/TRBV6-3	TRBJ1-6	TGTGCCAGCAGTTTAGGGGGACATATCTCACCCCTCCACTTT	CASSLGGHISPLHF
TRBD2	few	TRBV7-8	TRBJ2-1	TGTGCCAGCAGCTTTAGACTAGCGGGGTTATACAATGAGCAGTTCTTC	CASSFRLAGLYNEQFF
-	-	TRBV6-1	TRBJ1-2	TGTGCCAGCTCCCCCTTCCAAACAGGGAATAGGGAAGGTGGCTACACCTTC	CASSPFQTGNREGGYTF
-	few	TRBV19	TRBJ1-5	TGTGCCAGTAGTGTGCGCCCAAGTTCTAATCAGCCCCAGCATTTT	CASSVRPSSNQPQHF
TRBD2	many	TRBV30	TRBJ2-7	TGTGCCTGGGGACTAGCGGGAAGGGGGGAGCAGTACTTC	CAWGLAGRGEQYF
-	many	TRBV27	TRBJ2-3	TGTGCCAGCAGTTTAGCGGCCTCTGGCACAGATACGCAGTATTTT	CASSLAASGTDTQYF
TRBD1	few	TRBV28	TRBJ2-3	TGTGCCAGCAGTTCACCGCGGGACAGGGGTACAGATACGCAGTATTTT	CASSSPRDRGTDTQYF
-	-	TRBV30	TRBJ1-1	TGTGCCTGGAGTGTAGAGGCTGCTTTCTTT	CAWSVEAAFF
-	-	TRBV28	TRBJ1-5	TGTGCCAGCAGCTCATACAGAGATCAGCCCCAGCATTTT	CASSSYRDQPQHF
-	-	TRBV2	TRBJ2-1	TGTGCCAGCAAACAGACGTCAGGGATCAATGAGCAGTTCTTC	CASKQTSGINEQFF
TRBD1	-	TRBV27	TRBJ2-3	TGTGCCAGCAGTTTATCGGGAATAGGGACAGGGAATGTGAATACGCAGTATTTT	CASSLSGIGTGNVNTQYF
TRBD2	many	TRBV7-2	TRBJ2-1	TGTGCCAGCAGCGTCCGGGACTACTACAATGAGCAGTTCTTC	CASSVRDYYNEQFF
TRBD1	few	TRBV5-1	TRBJ2-5	TGCGCCAGCAGCCCGGGACAGGGAGGAAAGACCCAGTACTTC	CASSPGQGGKTQYF